This T cell receptor beta chain was sequenced in a study of CD8+CD57+ T cells in acquired aplastic anemia. Study-level results: Patients were compared with controls for CD8+ Simpson's diversity, and no significant difference emerged. Common to patients and controls were about 31 CD8+ CDR3 sequences.

This clonotype was found many times. Its antigen is not known. Germline CDR1 and CDR2: SGHDT and YYEEEE. The CDR3 length is 18 residues. V lost 1 base and J 0 bases, leaving 20 bases between the germline ends. According to the study, genomic DNA was the template for TCR beta VDJ and CDR3 profiling. TCRdb re-derived calls from the reads in MiXCR, one entry per CDR3 protein. Of 200,000 to 250,000 distinct CDR3 sequences in the sample, 30% to 35% are singletons; the top ten hold roughly 1.1%. V is TRBV5-6 and J is TRBJ2-7; tentative D call: TRBD2 (5 bases). The sample taken for sequencing was sorted CD4+, CD8+, or CD8+CD57+ T cells (not recorded which) from PBMCs. The TCR was taken from a human donor in good health, serving as a control. Here the CDR3 reads CASSLYDEGTTYSYEQYF. Here the CDR3 DNA reads TGTGCCAGCAGCTTGTACGATGAGGGAACGACTTACTCCTACGAGCAGTACTTC.